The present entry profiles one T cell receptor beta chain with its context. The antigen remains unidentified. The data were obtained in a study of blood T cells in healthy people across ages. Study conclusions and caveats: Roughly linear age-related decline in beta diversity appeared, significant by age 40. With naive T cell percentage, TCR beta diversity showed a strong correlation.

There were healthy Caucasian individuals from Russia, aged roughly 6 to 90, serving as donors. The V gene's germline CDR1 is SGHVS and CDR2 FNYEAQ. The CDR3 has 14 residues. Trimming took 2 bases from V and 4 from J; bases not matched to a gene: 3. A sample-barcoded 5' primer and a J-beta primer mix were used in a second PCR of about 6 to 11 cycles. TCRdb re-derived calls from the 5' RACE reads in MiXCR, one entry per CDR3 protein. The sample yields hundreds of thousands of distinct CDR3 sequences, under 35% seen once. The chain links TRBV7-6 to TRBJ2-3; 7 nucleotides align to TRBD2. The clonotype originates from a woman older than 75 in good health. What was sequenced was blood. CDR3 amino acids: CASSLKRGPDTQYF. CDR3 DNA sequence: TGTGCCAGCAGCTTAAAGCGGGGCCCAGATACGCAGTATTTT.